Shown below are 18 T cell receptor beta chains from a single sample sequenced in a study of CD8+ T cells in alopecia areata. Extracted RNA was reverse transcribed into cDNA, the sequencing template. Method: immunoSEQ multiplex PCR; TCRdb's copy keeps in-frame clones and lacks some. The table records 200,000 to 250,000 clones, about two thirds of them present only once. The starting material was CD4+ T cells sorted from blood, obtained at week 0. The source is a human donor with alopecia areata.

This clone was found once. The chain uses TRBV7-9 and TRBJ2-3, with 9 bases that match TRBD2. Germline CDR1 reads SEHNR; CDR2 reads FQNEAQ (reference sequence). The V and J ends lost 2 bases and 0 bases, in that order; junction bases with no gene match: 3. The CDR3 is 16 amino acids. The CDR3 nucleotides read TGTGCCAGCAGCTTACTCCTAGCGGGGAGCACAGATACGCAGTATTTT. As protein: CASSLLLAGSTDTQYF.

A few counts support this clone. The J gene is TRBJ1-5, the V gene TRBV7-2, with D tentatively TRBD1 (5 bases). Trimming removed 5 bases at V and 3 bases at J, with 11 bases between. CDR3 length: 14 residues. The germline CDR1 and CDR2 sequences are SGHTA and FQGNSA. CDR3 DNA sequence: TGTGCCAGCAGCCCGGGGGGGTCCAATCAGCCCCAGCATTTT. Translation: CASSPGGSNQPQHF.

This chain links TRBV15 with TRBJ1-5; a possible D gene is TRBD1 (5 bases). This CDR3 region has 15 residues. V dropped 4 bases and J dropped 1 base, with 11 bases sitting between them. CDR1 and CDR2 (germline): LNHNV, YYDKDF (reference sequence). In nucleotides, the CDR3 is TGTGCCACCAGCAAAGCAGGGCTGAGCAATCAGCCCCAGCATTTT. This codes for CATSKAGLSNQPQHF.

A note on this clone: Within the sample, other DNA sequences also encode this same CDR3. The genes are TRBV30 and TRBJ2-7, with D perhaps TRBD1 (6 bases). This CDR3 has 12 amino acids. The V and J ends lost 2 bases and 3 bases respectively, with 8 bases between them. Per germline, CDR1 GTSNPN and CDR2 SVGIG (reference sequence). CDR3 DNA: TGTGCCTGGAGTCTACAGGGCTACGAGCAGTACTTC. It translates to CAWSLQGYEQYF.

This chain links TRBV5-8 with TRBJ1-1; a weak D match, TRBD1 (5 bases). Germline CDR1 and CDR2: SGHTS and YDEGEE. This CDR3 is built from 13 residues. Trimming removed 7 bases from V and 5 bases from J, with 15 bases in between. In DNA form, the CDR3 reads TGTGCCAGCGTAGCGGGGGTGGGGACTGAAGCTTTCTTT. This encodes CASVAGVGTEAFF.

Worth noting for this clone: One end of the junction fails to match germline, which may point to a read error. The rearrangement joins TRBV7-9 to TRBJ2-5; TRBD1 aligns across 9 bases. The CDR3 sequence is 15 residues long. Germline CDR1 SEHNR, CDR2 FQNEAQ (reference sequence). CDR3 residues: CTSSFGTGIQETQYF. The CDR3 DNA is TGTACCAGCAGCTTCGGGACAGGGATTCAAGAGACCCAGTACTTC.

The V gene is TRBV30, the J gene TRBJ2-5; D uncertain. Germline lookup yields CDR1 GTSNPN and CDR2 SVGIG (reference sequence). V lost 5 bases, J lost 7 bases, and 17 bases lay in between. CDR3 length equals 13 residues. The CDR3: CAWEGPRVGTQYF. The CDR3 nucleotides are TGTGCCTGGGAAGGACCGCGAGTCGGGACCCAGTACTTC.

The V and J genes are TRBV30 and TRBJ2-5; D unclear. Trimming removed 0 bases at V and 1 base at J, with 6 bases between. CDR1 is GTSNPN and CDR2 is SVGIG in the germline V gene (reference sequence). The CDR3 has 13 residues. The CDR3 sequence is CAWSVQIQETQYF. DNA for the CDR3: TGTGCCTGGAGTGTCCAGATCCAAGAGACCCAGTACTTC.

The V call is TRBV11-1, the J call TRBJ2-1, with 7 bases lining up with TRBD2. V shed 6 bases, J shed 0 bases, and the junction held 5 bases outside the gene matches. Germline V gene sequence: CDR1 SGHAT, CDR2 FQDESV (reference sequence). The CDR3 loop spans 15 amino acids. Here the CDR3 DNA reads TGTGCCAGCAGGCCCGGCGGGGGCTCCTACAATGAGCAGTTCTTC. Amino acid sequence: CASRPGGGSYNEQFF.

The CDR3, as DNA: TGTGCCAGCAGCTTGTCGGTGGACAGAAGCACAGATACGCAGTATTTT. Translating gives CASSLSVDRSTDTQYF. J is TRBJ2-3 and V is TRBV5-6, with D possibly matching TRBD1 (6 bases). CDR1 is SGHDT and CDR2 is YYEEEE in the germline V gene. This CDR3 has 16 amino acids. V dropped 1 base and J dropped 0 bases, with 12 bases sitting between them. Drawing the rest from reference TRBV5-6 and TRBJ2-3, the complete variable domain is DAGVTQSPTHLIKTRGQQVTLRCSPKSGHDTVSWYQQALGQGPQFIFQYYEEEERQRGNFPDRFSGHQFPNYSSELNVNALLLGDSALYLCASSLSVDRSTDTQYFGPGTRLTVL.

The rearrangement joins TRBV30 to TRBJ2-7; TRBD1 aligns across 7 bases. The CDR3 consists of 11 residues. J lost 9 bases, V lost 8 bases, and 10 bases had no gene match. CDR1 and CDR2 (germline): GTSNPN, SVGIG (reference sequence). The CDR3: CAGDTGAGQYF. The CDR3 nucleotides are TGTGCCGGAGATACAGGGGCAGGGCAGTACTTC.

Notes on this clone: The same CDR3 arises from other DNA sequences in this sample as well. This chain uses TRBV29-1 with TRBJ1-4; D is ambiguous. Germline V gene sequence: CDR1 SQVTM, CDR2 ANQGSEA. The ends were cut back, 6 bases at V and 0 bases at J, with 8 bases in the middle. This CDR3 is 13 amino acids long. The chain's CDR3 is CSVAGATNEKLFF. As DNA, the CDR3 is TGCAGCGTCGCCGGGGCAACTAATGAAAAACTGTTTTTT. The complete variable domain, with remaining parts taken from reference TRBV29-1 and TRBJ1-4, reads SAVISQKPSRDICQRGTSLTIQCQVDSQVTMMFWYRQQPGQSLTLIATANQGSEATYESGFVIDKFPISRPNLTFSTLTVSNMSPEDSSIYLCSVAGATNEKLFFGSGTQLSVL.

A word on this clone: Other nucleotide sequences from this sample produce the same CDR3. V usage is TRBV30 and J usage is TRBJ2-1, with D perhaps TRBD2 (7 bases). The CDR3 is made up of 14 amino acids. CDR1 and CDR2 (germline): GTSNPN, SVGIG (reference sequence). V lost 0 bases to trimming and J lost 2 bases, with 8 bases between them. CDR3 sequence reads: CAWSVGGAYNEQFF. The CDR3 DNA follows: TGTGCCTGGAGTGTAGGGGGGGCCTACAATGAGCAGTTCTTC.

The rearrangement links TRBV15 to TRBJ2-5; a weak D match, TRBD2 (7 bases). This CDR3 comprises 14 residues. The V gene's germline CDR1 is LNHNV and CDR2 YYDKDF (reference sequence). The germline V and J ends were trimmed by 5 bases and 5 bases, with 15 bases remaining between them. The CDR3 DNA is TGTGCCACCAGCGGGGGGGCAGGGACGGAGACCCAGTACTTC. It specifies CATSGGAGTETQYF.

The CDR3 nucleotides are TGTGCCAGCAGCCAAGAAGACAGGTTCTTGGGGGCCAACGTCCTGACTTTC. This sequence encodes CASSQEDRFLGANVLTF. The rearrangement uses TRBV4-2 and TRBJ2-6, with a tentative D call TRBD1 (6 bases). Germline V gene sequence: CDR1 LGHNA, CDR2 YNFKEQ. The germline V and J ends were trimmed by 0 bases and 4 bases, with 13 bases remaining between them. CDR3 size: 17 residues.

This chain links TRBV6-6 with TRBJ1-1; no clear D. The germline V and J ends were trimmed by 2 bases and 4 bases, with 11 bases remaining between them. There are 14 residues in the CDR3. Germline CDR1 and CDR2: MNHNY and SVGAGI (reference sequence). The CDR3, as DNA: TGTGCCAGCAGTTACGATCCAAAGGGCACTGAAGCTTTCTTT. It codes for CASSYDPKGTEAFF.

This clone appeared once. The chain couples TRBV6-5 to TRBJ2-7; the D is unclear. CDR1 and CDR2 from the germline V gene are MNHEY and SVGAGI. V was shortened by 5 bases and J by 4 bases, with 18 bases between the two germline ends. CDR3 size: 15 residues. CDR3 bases: TGTGCCAGCAGTCTGCACGGCCCACGGCCGTACGAGCAGTACTTC. This encodes CASSLHGPRPYEQYF.

CDR3 protein: CASSLDRAGELFF. The CDR3 DNA reads TGTGCCAGCAGCTTGGACAGGGCCGGGGAGCTGTTTTTT. J is TRBJ2-2 and V is TRBV5-5, with D possibly TRBD1 on 6 matching bases. Germline CDR1 is SGHKS and CDR2 is YYEKEE (reference sequence). With 0 bases removed from V and 6 bases from J, the gap between germline ends came to 6 bases. The CDR3 covers 13 residues.